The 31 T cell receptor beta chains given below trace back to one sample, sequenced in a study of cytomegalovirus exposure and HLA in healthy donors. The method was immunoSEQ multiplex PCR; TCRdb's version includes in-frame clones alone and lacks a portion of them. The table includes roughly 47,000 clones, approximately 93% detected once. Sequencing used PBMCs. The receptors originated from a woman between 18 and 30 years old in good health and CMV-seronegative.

The CDR3 nucleotides are TGTGCCAGCAGCCTCAGGGGGAATTTCGGTAGCTCCTATAATTCACCCCTCCACTTT. It is translated as CASSLRGNFGSSYNSPLHF. The chain recombines TRBV2 with TRBJ1-6; 7 bases are a match to TRBD1. The trim removed 6 bases at V and 0 bases at J, leaving 14 bases unmatched. Germline values: CDR1 SNHLY, CDR2 FYNNEI. CDR3 length: 19 amino acids.

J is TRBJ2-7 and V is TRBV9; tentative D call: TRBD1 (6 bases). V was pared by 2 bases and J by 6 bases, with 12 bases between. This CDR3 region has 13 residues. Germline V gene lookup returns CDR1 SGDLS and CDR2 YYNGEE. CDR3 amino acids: CASSVGLRGEQYF. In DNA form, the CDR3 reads TGTGCCAGCAGCGTCGGACTCAGGGGCGAGCAGTACTTC.

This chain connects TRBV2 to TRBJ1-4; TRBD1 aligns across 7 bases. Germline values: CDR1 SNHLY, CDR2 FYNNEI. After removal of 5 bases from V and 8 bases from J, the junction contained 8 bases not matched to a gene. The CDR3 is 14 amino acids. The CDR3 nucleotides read TGTGCCAGCAGTATTGACAGGGCGGGAGAAAAACTGTTTTTT. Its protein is CASSIDRAGEKLFF.

This chain's CDR3 is CASSRDSSGAGANVLTF. The CDR3 coding sequence is TGCGCCAGCAGCCGAGACAGTTCTGGTGCTGGGGCCAACGTCCTGACTTTC. The chain uses TRBV5-1 and TRBJ2-6; D is possibly TRBD1 (5 bases). The CDR3 covers 17 residues. CDR1 is SGHRS and CDR2 is YFSETQ in the germline V gene. The germline V and J ends were trimmed by 4 bases and 2 bases, with 16 bases remaining between them.

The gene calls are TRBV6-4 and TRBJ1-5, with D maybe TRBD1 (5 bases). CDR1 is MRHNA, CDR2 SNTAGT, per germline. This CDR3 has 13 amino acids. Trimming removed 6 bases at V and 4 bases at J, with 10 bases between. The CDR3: CASSLTENQPQHF. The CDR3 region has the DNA TGTGCCAGCAGCCTGACAGAGAATCAGCCCCAGCATTTT.

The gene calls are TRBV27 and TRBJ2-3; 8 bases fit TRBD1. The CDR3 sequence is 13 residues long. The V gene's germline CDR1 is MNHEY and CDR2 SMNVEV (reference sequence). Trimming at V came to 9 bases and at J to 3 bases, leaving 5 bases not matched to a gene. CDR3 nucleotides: TGTGCCAGTGGACAGGGCGTAACAGATACGCAGTATTTT. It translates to CASGQGVTDTQYF.

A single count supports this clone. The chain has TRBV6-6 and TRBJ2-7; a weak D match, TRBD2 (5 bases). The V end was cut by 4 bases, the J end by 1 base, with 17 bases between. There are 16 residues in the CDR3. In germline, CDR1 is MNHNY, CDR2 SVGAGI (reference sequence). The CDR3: CASSSPVGVGSYEQYF. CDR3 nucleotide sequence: TGTGCCAGCAGTTCCCCCGTGGGAGTAGGTTCCTACGAGCAGTACTTC.

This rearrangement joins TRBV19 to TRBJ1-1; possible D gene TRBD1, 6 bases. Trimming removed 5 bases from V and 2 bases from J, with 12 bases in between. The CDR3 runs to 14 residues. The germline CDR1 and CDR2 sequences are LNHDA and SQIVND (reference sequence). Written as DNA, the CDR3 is TGTGCCAGTAGTCCCGGGACACCTAACACTGAAGCTTTCTTT. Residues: CASSPGTPNTEAFF.

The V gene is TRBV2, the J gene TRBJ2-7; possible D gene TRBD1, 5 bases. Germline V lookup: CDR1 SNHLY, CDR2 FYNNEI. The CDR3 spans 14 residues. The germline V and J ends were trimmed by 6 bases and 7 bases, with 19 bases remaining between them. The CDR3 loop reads CASRAQESYGEQYF. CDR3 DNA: TGTGCCAGCAGGGCACAGGAAAGCTACGGGGAGCAGTACTTC.

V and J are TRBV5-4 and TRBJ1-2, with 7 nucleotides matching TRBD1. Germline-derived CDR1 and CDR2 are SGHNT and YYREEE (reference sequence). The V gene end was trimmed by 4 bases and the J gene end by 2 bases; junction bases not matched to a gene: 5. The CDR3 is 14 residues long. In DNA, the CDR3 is TGTGCCAGCAGCCCCCCGGGACAGAACTATGGCTACACCTTC. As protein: CASSPPGQNYGYTF.

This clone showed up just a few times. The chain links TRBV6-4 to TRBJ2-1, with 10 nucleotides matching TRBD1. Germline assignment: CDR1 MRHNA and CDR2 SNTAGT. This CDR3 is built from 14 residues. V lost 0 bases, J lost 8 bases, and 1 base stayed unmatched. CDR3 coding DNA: TGTGCCAGCAGTGACTCGACAGGGGGCGATGAGCAGTTCTTC. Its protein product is CASSDSTGGDEQFF.

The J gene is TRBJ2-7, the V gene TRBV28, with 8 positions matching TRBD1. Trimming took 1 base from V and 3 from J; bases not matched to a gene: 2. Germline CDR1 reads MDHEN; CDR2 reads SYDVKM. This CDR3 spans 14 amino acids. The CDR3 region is CASSLFGQGYEQYF. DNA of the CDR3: TGTGCCAGCAGTTTATTTGGACAGGGCTACGAGCAGTACTTC. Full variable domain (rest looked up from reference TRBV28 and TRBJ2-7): DVKVTQSSRYLVKRTGEKVFLECVQDMDHENMFWYRQDPGLGLRLIYFSYDVKMKEKGDIPEGYSVSREKKERFSLILESASTNQTSMYLCASSLFGQGYEQYFGPGTRLTVT.

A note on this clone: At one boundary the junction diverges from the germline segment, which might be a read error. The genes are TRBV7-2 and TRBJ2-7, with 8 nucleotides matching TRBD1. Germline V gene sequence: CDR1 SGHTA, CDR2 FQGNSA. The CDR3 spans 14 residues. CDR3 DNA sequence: TGTGCCAGCAGCAACCGGGACGGACAGGGACAACTTCACTTC. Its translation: CASSNRDGQGQLHF.

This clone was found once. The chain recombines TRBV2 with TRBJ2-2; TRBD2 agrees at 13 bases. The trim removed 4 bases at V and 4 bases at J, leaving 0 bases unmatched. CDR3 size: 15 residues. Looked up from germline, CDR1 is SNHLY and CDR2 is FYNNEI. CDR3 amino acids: CASSGTSGGTGELFF. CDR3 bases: TGTGCCAGCAGTGGGACTAGCGGGGGCACCGGGGAGCTGTTTTTT.

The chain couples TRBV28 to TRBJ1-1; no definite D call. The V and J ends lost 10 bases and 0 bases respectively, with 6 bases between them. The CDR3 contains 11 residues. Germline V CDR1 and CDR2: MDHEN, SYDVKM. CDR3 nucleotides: TGTGCCACCGAGATGAACACTGAAGCTTTCTTT. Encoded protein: CATEMNTEAFF. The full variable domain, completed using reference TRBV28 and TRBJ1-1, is DVKVTQSSRYLVKRTGEKVFLECVQDMDHENMFWYRQDPGLGLRLIYFSYDVKMKEKGDIPEGYSVSREKKERFSLILESASTNQTSMYLCATEMNTEAFFGQGTRLTVV.

In DNA form, the CDR3 reads TGTGCCAGCAGCGCCTACTACGAGCAGTACTTC. As protein: CASSAYYEQYF. This rearrangement joins TRBV28 to TRBJ2-7; D is ambiguous. Germline V gives CDR1 MDHEN, CDR2 SYDVKM. Between the trimmed V and J ends, which lost 6 bases and 3 bases, there was a span of 6 bases. There are 11 residues in the CDR3.

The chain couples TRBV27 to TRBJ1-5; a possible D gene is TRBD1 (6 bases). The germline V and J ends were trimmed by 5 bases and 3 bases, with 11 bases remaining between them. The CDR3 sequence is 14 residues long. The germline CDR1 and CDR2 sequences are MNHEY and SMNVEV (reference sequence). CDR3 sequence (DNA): TGTGCCAGCAGTCCTCACAGGGACAATCAGCCCCAGCATTTT. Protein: CASSPHRDNQPQHF.

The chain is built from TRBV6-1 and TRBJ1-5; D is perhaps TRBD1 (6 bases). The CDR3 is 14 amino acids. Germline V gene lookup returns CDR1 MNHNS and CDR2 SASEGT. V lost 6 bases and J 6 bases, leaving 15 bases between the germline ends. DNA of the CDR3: TGTGCCAGCAGGCCCTCAGGGGTCGCTCAGCCCCAGCATTTT. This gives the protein CASRPSGVAQPQHF.

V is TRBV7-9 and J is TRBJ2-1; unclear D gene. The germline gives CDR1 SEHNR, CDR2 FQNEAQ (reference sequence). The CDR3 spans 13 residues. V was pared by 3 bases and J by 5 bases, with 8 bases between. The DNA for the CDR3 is TGTGCCAGCAGCTTTAACAGAAACAATGAGCAGTTCTTC. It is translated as CASSFNRNNEQFF.

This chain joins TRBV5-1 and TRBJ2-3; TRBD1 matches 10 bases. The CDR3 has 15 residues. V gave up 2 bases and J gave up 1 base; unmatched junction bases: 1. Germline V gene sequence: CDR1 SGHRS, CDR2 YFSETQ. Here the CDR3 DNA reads TGCGCCAGCAGCTTCGGGACAGGGGGCACAGATACGCAGTATTTT. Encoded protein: CASSFGTGGTDTQYF.

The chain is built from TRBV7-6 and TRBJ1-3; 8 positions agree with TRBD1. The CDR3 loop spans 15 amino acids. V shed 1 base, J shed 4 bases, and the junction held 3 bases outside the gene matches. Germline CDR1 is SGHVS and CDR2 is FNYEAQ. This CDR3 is CASSLGQGYGNTIYF. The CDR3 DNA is TGTGCCAGCAGCTTAGGACAGGGGTACGGAAACACCATATATTTT.

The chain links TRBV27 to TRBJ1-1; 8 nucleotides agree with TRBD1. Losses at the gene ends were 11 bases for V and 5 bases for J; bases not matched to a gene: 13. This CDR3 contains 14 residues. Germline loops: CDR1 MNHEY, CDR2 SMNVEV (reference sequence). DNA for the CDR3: TGTGCCCCTACCGGACAGGGCAACAGGACTGAAGCTTTCTTT. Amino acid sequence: CAPTGQGNRTEAFF.

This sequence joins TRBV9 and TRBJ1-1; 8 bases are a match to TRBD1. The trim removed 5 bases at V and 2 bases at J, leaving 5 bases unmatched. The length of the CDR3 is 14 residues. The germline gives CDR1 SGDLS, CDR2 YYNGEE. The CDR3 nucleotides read TGTGCCAGCAGTTCCGGGACAGGTAACACTGAAGCTTTCTTT. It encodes CASSSGTGNTEAFF.

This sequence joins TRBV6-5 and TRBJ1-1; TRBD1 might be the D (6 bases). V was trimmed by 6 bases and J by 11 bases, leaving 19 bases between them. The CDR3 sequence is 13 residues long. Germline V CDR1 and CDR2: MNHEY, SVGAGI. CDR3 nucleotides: TGTGCCAGCAGCCTGGGACACCGGGCTCGGGCTTTCTTT. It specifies CASSLGHRARAFF.

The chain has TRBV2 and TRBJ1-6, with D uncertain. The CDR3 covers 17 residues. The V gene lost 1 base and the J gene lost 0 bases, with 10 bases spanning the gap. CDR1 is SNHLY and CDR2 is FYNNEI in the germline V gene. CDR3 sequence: CASSEGALSSYNSPLHF. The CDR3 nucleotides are TGTGCCAGCAGTGAAGGGGCTTTGAGCTCCTATAATTCACCCCTCCACTTT.

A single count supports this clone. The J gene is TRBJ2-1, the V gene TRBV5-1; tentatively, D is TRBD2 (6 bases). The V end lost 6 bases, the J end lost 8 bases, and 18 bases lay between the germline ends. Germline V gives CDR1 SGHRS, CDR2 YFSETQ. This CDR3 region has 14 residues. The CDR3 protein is CASTRRLEGDEQFF. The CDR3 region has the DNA TGCGCCAGCACCCGCCGACTAGAGGGCGATGAGCAGTTCTTC.

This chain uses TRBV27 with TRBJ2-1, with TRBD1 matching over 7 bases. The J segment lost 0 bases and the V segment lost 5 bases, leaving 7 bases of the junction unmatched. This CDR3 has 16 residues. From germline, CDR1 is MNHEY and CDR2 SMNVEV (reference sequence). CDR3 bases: TGTGCCAGCAGTCCTCAGGGGGAGAGCTCCTACAATGAGCAGTTCTTC. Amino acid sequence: CASSPQGESSYNEQFF.

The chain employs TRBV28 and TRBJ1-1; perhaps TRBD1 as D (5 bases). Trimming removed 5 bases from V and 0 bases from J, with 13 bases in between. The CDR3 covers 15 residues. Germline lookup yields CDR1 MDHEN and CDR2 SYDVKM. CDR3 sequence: CASSTARGLNTEAFF. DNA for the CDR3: TGTGCCAGCAGTACCGCGCGGGGCTTGAACACTGAAGCTTTCTTT.

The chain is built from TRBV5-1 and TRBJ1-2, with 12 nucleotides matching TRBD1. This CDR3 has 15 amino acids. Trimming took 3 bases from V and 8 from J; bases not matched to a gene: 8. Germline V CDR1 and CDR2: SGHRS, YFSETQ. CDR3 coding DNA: TGCGCCAGCAGCTCGGGACAGGGGGCTAAGGCGGGCTACACCTTC. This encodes CASSSGQGAKAGYTF. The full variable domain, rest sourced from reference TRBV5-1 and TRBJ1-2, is KAGVTQTPRYLIKTRGQQVTLSCSPISGHRSVSWYQQTPGQGLQFLFEYFSETQRNKGNFPGRFSGRQFSNSRSEMNVSTLELGDSALYLCASSSGQGAKAGYTFGSGTRLTVV.

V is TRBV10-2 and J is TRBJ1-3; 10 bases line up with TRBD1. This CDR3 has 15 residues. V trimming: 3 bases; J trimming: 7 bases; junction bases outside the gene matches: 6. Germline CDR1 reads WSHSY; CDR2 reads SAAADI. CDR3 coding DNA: TGCGCCAGCAGTGACCCAACGACAGGGGGCAACACCATATATTTT. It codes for CASSDPTTGGNTIYF.

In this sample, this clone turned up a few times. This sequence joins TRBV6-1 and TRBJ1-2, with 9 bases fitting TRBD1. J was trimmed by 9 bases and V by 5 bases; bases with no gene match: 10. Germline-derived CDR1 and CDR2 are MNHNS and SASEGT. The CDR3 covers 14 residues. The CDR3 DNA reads TGTGCCAGCAGTCCCGGGACAGGGTCCGATCGCTACACCTTC. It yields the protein CASSPGTGSDRYTF.